This T cell receptor beta chain was observed in a study of T-cell reconstitution after alpha-beta-depleted transplantation in children. Points from the study as a whole: As was reported, about two months after transplant, alpha-beta T cells came from several hundred expanded graft clones. One year post-transplant, T-cell counts and diversity were largely derived from T cells produced anew. Diversity of TCRbeta at day 60 was high in some patients, arising from surviving recipient T cells and thymic progenitors.

CDR3 size: 18 residues. Germline V gene lookup returns CDR1 SGHRS and CDR2 YFSETQ. Trimming at V came to 4 bases and at J to 3 bases, leaving 11 bases not matched to a gene. This clonotype was detected only a few times. Its antigen remains unidentified. Unique molecular identifiers featured in how the TCRbeta library was prepared. TCRdb independently ran MiXCR on the PCR reads; one entry per CDR3 protein. The sample yields 250,000 to 300,000 distinct CDR3 sequences, about a tenth seen once. This clonotype was sampled from a boy under two years old with acute myeloid leukemia, due to receive a stem cell transplant. The sequences come from PBMCs, collected before TCRalphabeta/CD19-depleted stem cell transplant. The chain is built from TRBV5-1 and TRBJ2-1, with TRBD2 matching over 12 bases. The CDR3 reads CASSMTGLAGNFYNEQFF. The CDR3 DNA sequence: TGCGCCAGCAGCATGACTGGACTAGCGGGGAACTTCTACAATGAGCAGTTCTTC.